Following are 30 T cell receptor beta chains from one sample sequenced in a study of cytomegalovirus exposure and HLA in healthy donors. PCR employed 60 Vbeta and 13 Jbeta primers. Profiling relied on immunoSEQ multiplex PCR, and the TCRdb table lists in-frame clones only, not all of them. Of more than 50,000 clones detected, roughly 70% appear once; the ten largest clones hold nearly 25%. The sequencing sample was made of PBMCs. The receptors derive from a man aged 45 to 65 in good health and CMV-seropositive.

The chain joins TRBV5-4 to TRBJ1-1; D remains ambiguous. The CDR3 extends over 17 amino acids. Germline V gives CDR1 SGHNT, CDR2 YYREEE (reference sequence). V was cut by 0 bases and J by 6 bases, with 21 bases left in between. The chain's CDR3 is CASSLAGWGGRIAEAFF. The CDR3 DNA sequence: TGTGCCAGCAGCTTGGCCGGGTGGGGAGGACGGATCGCTGAAGCTTTCTTT. The full variable domain, in which reference TRBV5-4 and TRBJ1-1 provide the parts outside the CDR3, is ETGVTQSPTHLIKTRGQQVTLRCSSQSGHNTVSWYQQALGQGPQFIFQYYREEENGRGNFPPRFSGLQFPNYSSELNVNALELDDSALYLCASSLAGWGGRIAEAFFGQGTRLTVV.

This sequence joins TRBV6-1 and TRBJ2-7; 9 nucleotides agree with TRBD1. The CDR3 contains 13 residues. J gave up 7 bases and V 3 bases, and 4 bases lay outside the gene matches. Germline CDR1 MNHNS, CDR2 SASEGT. The CDR3 DNA follows: TGTGCCAGCAGTGACAACAGGGGGCTTGAGCAGTACTTC. It translates to CASSDNRGLEQYF.

The chain joins TRBV4-2 to TRBJ1-5; the match to TRBD1 covers 7 bases. Germline lookup yields CDR1 LGHNA and CDR2 YNFKEQ. V gave up 2 bases and J gave up 7 bases; unmatched junction bases: 11. The CDR3 has 16 amino acids. The CDR3 coding sequence is TGTGCCAGCAGCCAAAGGAGGTCAGGGGGTAACCAGCCCCAGCATTTT. It is translated as CASSQRRSGGNQPQHF.

The J gene is TRBJ2-2, the V gene TRBV7-2, with 10 bases identical to TRBD1. This CDR3 has 18 residues. Germline trimming cut 3 bases from V and 4 bases from J; bases unmatched to any gene: 11. Germline CDR1 SGHTA, CDR2 FQGNSA. CDR3 nucleotides: TGTGCCAGCAGCTTTACAGCCTCCGGGACAGGGGTCACCGGGGAGCTGTTTTTT. It encodes CASSFTASGTGVTGELFF. The full variable domain, in which reference TRBV7-2 and TRBJ2-2 provide the parts outside the CDR3, is GAGVSQSPSNKVTEKGKDVELRCDPISGHTALYWYRQSLGQGLEFLIYFQGNSAPDKSGLPSDRFSAERTGGSVSTLTIQRTQQEDSAVYLCASSFTASGTGVTGELFFGEGSRLTVL.

This clone was detected once. CDR3 DNA sequence: TGTGCCAGCAGTTTAAGACAGGGGGGAAGCTATGGCTACACCTTC. It specifies CASSLRQGGSYGYTF. V and J are TRBV27 and TRBJ1-2; 9 nucleotides match TRBD1. V lost 2 bases to trimming and J lost 4 bases; unmatched junction nucleotides: 5. Per germline, CDR1 MNHEY and CDR2 SMNVEV (reference sequence). This CDR3 region has 15 residues.

This chain links TRBV7-9 with TRBJ2-7, with D perhaps TRBD1 (5 bases). Germline V lookup: CDR1 SEHNR, CDR2 FQNEAQ (reference sequence). The CDR3 consists of 11 residues. Trimming shortened V by 5 bases and J by 10 bases, and 12 bases separated the two germline ends. Here the CDR3 DNA reads TGTGCCAGCAGCGCAGCAGGGTATCAGTACTTC. Its protein product is CASSAAGYQYF.

This chain uses TRBV29-1 with TRBJ1-1; 8 nucleotides match TRBD1. From germline, CDR1 is SQVTM and CDR2 ANQGSEA. V gave up 6 bases and J gave up 1 base; unmatched junction bases: 10. The CDR3 is 15 residues long. CDR3 region: CSVATGDLRNTEAFF. The CDR3, as DNA: TGCAGCGTCGCGACAGGGGATTTGCGGAACACTGAAGCTTTCTTT.

The rearrangement joins TRBV27 to TRBJ2-3, with TRBD2 matching 10 bases. V shed 5 bases and J 2 bases; nucleotides not matched to a gene: 10. Germline-derived CDR1 and CDR2 are MNHEY and SMNVEV (reference sequence). The CDR3 loop spans 17 amino acids. Here the CDR3 reads CASSAPGLAGVTDTQYF. The DNA for the CDR3 is TGTGCCAGCAGTGCACCTGGGCTAGCGGGGGTCACAGATACGCAGTATTTT.

CDR3 in DNA: TGCGCCAGCAGCTTAACAGGACAGGGAAAAAACTATGGCTACACCTTC. As protein: CASSLTGQGKNYGYTF. This chain links TRBV5-1 with TRBJ1-2; 8 bases are a match to TRBD1. The ends lost 2 bases at V and 2 bases at J; junction bases unmatched: 8. Germline loops: CDR1 SGHRS, CDR2 YFSETQ. The CDR3 spans 16 residues. Based on the CDR3 plus reference TRBV5-1 and TRBJ1-2, the full variable domain is KAGVTQTPRYLIKTRGQQVTLSCSPISGHRSVSWYQQTPGQGLQFLFEYFSETQRNKGNFPGRFSGRQFSNSRSEMNVSTLELGDSALYLCASSLTGQGKNYGYTFGSGTRLTVV.

This clone has just one count. The chain joins TRBV5-6 to TRBJ2-1; no firm D call. Germline V CDR1 and CDR2: SGHDT, YYEEEE. V was pared by 3 bases and J by 6 bases, with 4 bases between. This CDR3 has 11 residues. CDR3 DNA sequence: TGTGCCAGCAGCTCTTCCAATGAGCAGTTCTTC. This gives the protein CASSSSNEQFF.

This clone was counted a few times. V gene TRBV7-9 combines with J gene TRBJ1-2; no definite D call. CDR1 SEHNR and CDR2 FQNEAQ come from the germline V gene (reference sequence). Trimming stripped 4 bases from V and 5 bases from J, with 11 bases between. The CDR3 length is 13 residues. CDR3 residues: CASSSPGKYGYTF. CDR3 nucleotide sequence: TGTGCCAGCAGCTCCCCGGGGAAGTATGGCTACACCTTC.

This rearrangement joins TRBV27 to TRBJ2-2; 9 bases are a match to TRBD1. The CDR3 runs 14 residues. The V and J ends lost 8 bases and 6 bases, in that order; junction bases with no gene match: 7. Germline assignment: CDR1 MNHEY and CDR2 SMNVEV (reference sequence). The CDR3 sequence is CASLGQGGAGELFF. In DNA form, the CDR3 reads TGTGCCAGCTTGGGACAGGGAGGGGCCGGGGAGCTGTTTTTT.

The rearrangement uses TRBV19 and TRBJ1-1; no firm D call. Trimming removed 3 bases from V and 1 base from J, with 15 bases in between. The CDR3 is made up of 16 amino acids. Germline V gene lookup returns CDR1 LNHDA and CDR2 SQIVND (reference sequence). CDR3 bases: TGTGCCAGTAGTATTGGGCAACGAATACAGAACACTGAAGCTTTCTTT. Amino acid sequence: CASSIGQRIQNTEAFF.

CDR3 amino acids: CASSGLAGALRAFF. In DNA form, the CDR3 reads TGTGCCAGCAGTGGCCTAGCGGGCGCTCTCCGAGCTTTCTTT. This rearrangement joins TRBV6-1 to TRBJ1-1; D unclear. Germline V gene sequence: CDR1 MNHNS, CDR2 SASEGT. CDR3 size: 14 residues. V was cut by 4 bases and J by 10 bases, with 19 bases left in between.

This clone was counted once. The J gene is TRBJ2-1, the V gene TRBV6-5, with 8 bases lining up with TRBD2. Per the germline V gene, CDR1 is MNHEY and CDR2 is SVGAGI. The CDR3 covers 14 residues. V was pared by 6 bases and J by 7 bases, with 8 bases of the junction left unmatched. The CDR3 DNA reads as TGTGCCAGCAGGACGGGGGGGGCGTTTAATGAGCAGTTCTTC. This translates into CASRTGGAFNEQFF.

The rearrangement joins TRBV9 to TRBJ2-2; perhaps TRBD1 as D (5 bases). The CDR3 is 18 residues long. Trimming left V 4 bases short and J 0 bases short, with 19 bases between. Germline V gene data show CDR1 as SGDLS and CDR2 as YYNGEE. The CDR3 DNA sequence: TGTGCCAGCAGCTTCCACCCCCAGGGCGGTTCGAACACCGGGGAGCTGTTTTTT. Amino acid sequence: CASSFHPQGGSNTGELFF.

This clone was found a few times. J is TRBJ2-5 and V is TRBV25-1; TRBD2 might be the D (6 bases). The J call may be faulty, since TRBJ2-7 better matches the DNA end. Germline values: CDR1 MGHDK, CDR2 SYGVNS. The CDR3 extends over 15 amino acids. CDR3 amino acids: CASSDDGRGTYEQYF. The DNA of the CDR3 is TGTGCCAGCAGTGACGATGGACGGGGGACCTACGAGCAGTACTTC.

The V gene is TRBV5-6, the J gene TRBJ2-1, with D possibly being TRBD2 (6 bases). Germline values: CDR1 SGHDT, CDR2 YYEEEE. The CDR3 contains 12 residues. V lost 2 bases to trimming and J lost 7 bases, with 7 bases between them. The CDR3 region is CASSFSGNEQFF. CDR3 DNA sequence: TGTGCCAGCAGCTTTAGCGGTAATGAGCAGTTCTTC.

This chain joins TRBV28 and TRBJ2-4; perhaps TRBD1 as D (6 bases). CDR1 and CDR2 (germline): MDHEN, SYDVKM. Trimming cost V 7 bases and J 14 bases, with 15 bases left between them. The CDR3 is 11 amino acids. CDR3 sequence (DNA): TGTGCCAGCACGTCCCAGACAGGCGAGTACTTC. Its translation: CASTSQTGEYF.

This clone was observed a handful of times. The CDR3 loop is CASTRGGGGEQYF. The DNA for the CDR3 is TGTGCCAGCACCCGGGGAGGCGGAGGAGAGCAGTACTTC. This sequence joins TRBV9 and TRBJ2-7; TRBD2 might be the D (6 bases). CDR1 is SGDLS, CDR2 YYNGEE, per germline. V lost 6 bases to trimming and J lost 7 bases, with 17 bases between them. The CDR3 extends over 13 amino acids.

This chain uses TRBV9 with TRBJ2-3; a weak D match, TRBD2 (6 bases). Germline CDR1 reads SGDLS; CDR2 reads YYNGEE. Trimming took off 0 bases at V and 4 bases at J, with 12 bases between the two ends. The CDR3 contains 15 residues. CDR3 loop: CASSVVPSEADTQYF. CDR3 nucleotides: TGTGCCAGCAGCGTAGTCCCTAGCGAAGCAGATACGCAGTATTTT.

The chain has TRBV4-3 and TRBJ1-4; 10 bases match TRBD1. V trimming: 4 bases; J trimming: 3 bases; junction bases outside the gene matches: 11. The CDR3 is made up of 18 amino acids. Germline CDR1 and CDR2: LGHNA and YSLEER. The chain's CDR3 is CASSPRQGARVANEKLFF. For the CDR3, the DNA is TGCGCCAGCAGCCCAAGACAGGGGGCGAGGGTGGCTAATGAAAAACTGTTTTTT.

The chain uses TRBV2 and TRBJ2-5; TRBD2 matches 8 bases. This CDR3 is 15 amino acids long. V lost 4 bases to trimming and J lost 7 bases; unmatched junction nucleotides: 11. Germline V gives CDR1 SNHLY, CDR2 FYNNEI. CDR3 nucleotide sequence: TGTGCCAGCAGTGCTGAGGGGGGACTAGATGGGACCCAGTACTTC. Its protein is CASSAEGGLDGTQYF. The full variable domain, with the rest looked up from reference TRBV2 and TRBJ2-5, is EPEVTQTPSHQVTQMGQEVILRCVPISNHLYFYWYRQILGQKVEFLVSFYNNEISEKSEIFDDQFSVERPDGSNFTLKIRSTKLEDSAMYFCASSAEGGLDGTQYFGPGTRLLVL.

The rearrangement uses TRBV30 and TRBJ1-4; D is perhaps TRBD1 (5 bases). Germline V lookup: CDR1 GTSNPN, CDR2 SVGIG (reference sequence). Between the trimmed V and J ends, which lost 0 bases and 7 bases, there was a span of 12 bases. CDR3 length: 14 residues. CDR3 sequence reads: CAWSVRGIGEKLFF. The CDR3 DNA is TGTGCCTGGAGTGTACGGGGGATCGGTGAAAAACTGTTTTTT.

The sample holds a few counts of this clone. V gene TRBV25-1 combines with J gene TRBJ1-1; D possibly corresponds to TRBD1 (5 bases). V was cut by 1 base and J by 0 bases, with 6 bases left in between. Germline V CDR1 and CDR2: MGHDK, SYGVNS. There are 14 residues in the CDR3. In DNA, the CDR3 is TGTGCCAGCAGTGAATTGGGGCTGAACACTGAAGCTTTCTTT. It codes for CASSELGLNTEAFF.

The sample holds a few counts of this clone. The rearrangement links TRBV6-1 to TRBJ2-3; 10 bases match TRBD2. J gave up 5 bases and V 3 bases, and 8 bases lay outside the gene matches. The CDR3 is made up of 16 amino acids. Germline V gene data show CDR1 as MNHNS and CDR2 as SASEGT. Written as DNA, the CDR3 is TGTGCCAGCAGTGACCTTAGCGGGGGGCACAGAGATACGCAGTATTTT. Translation: CASSDLSGGHRDTQYF.

The chain joins TRBV7-2 to TRBJ2-7; the match to TRBD2 covers 13 bases. V shed 5 bases, J shed 6 bases, and the junction held 4 bases outside the gene matches. Germline V gene lookup returns CDR1 SGHTA and CDR2 FQGNSA. The CDR3 loop spans 14 amino acids. The CDR3 DNA reads as TGTGCCAGCAGCCGGACTAGCGGGGGTCTCGAGCAGTACTTC. It translates to CASSRTSGGLEQYF.

As concerns this clone: In the same sample, other DNA sequences code for this CDR3. This chain connects TRBV4-1 to TRBJ2-7, with 7 bases identical to TRBD1. This CDR3 is 15 amino acids long. The germline CDR1 and CDR2 sequences are MGHRA and YSYEKL. After removal of 1 base from V and 1 base from J, the junction contained 4 bases not matched to a gene. The CDR3 DNA follows: TGCGCCAGCAGCCAAGGACAGGGCCCTTCCTACGAGCAGTACTTC. Residues: CASSQGQGPSYEQYF.

The chain has TRBV5-6 and TRBJ1-5; 8 nucleotides match TRBD1. Germline V gives CDR1 SGHDT, CDR2 YYEEEE. V lost 4 bases to trimming and J lost 0 bases; unmatched junction nucleotides: 12. The CDR3 consists of 18 residues. The CDR3 sequence is CASSKGQAFSFSNQPQHF. The CDR3 DNA is TGTGCCAGCAGCAAGGGACAGGCGTTCTCTTTTAGCAATCAGCCCCAGCATTTT. Variable domain in full (rest from reference TRBV5-6 and TRBJ1-5): DAGVTQSPTHLIKTRGQQVTLRCSPKSGHDTVSWYQQALGQGPQFIFQYYEEEERQRGNFPDRFSGHQFPNYSSELNVNALLLGDSALYLCASSKGQAFSFSNQPQHFGDGTRLSIL.

The chain employs TRBV28 and TRBJ2-1; maybe TRBD2 (5 bases). This CDR3 is 14 amino acids long. Trimming cost V 11 bases and J 8 bases, with 22 bases left between them. Per the germline V gene, CDR1 is MDHEN and CDR2 is SYDVKM. The CDR3: CAARSAYSADEQFF. CDR3 in DNA: TGTGCCGCCCGGAGCGCTTACTCAGCGGATGAGCAGTTCTTC.